The 14 T cell receptor beta chains listed next were all sequenced from one sample in a study of T cells in pancreatic ductal adenocarcinoma. Repertoires were generated with immunoSEQ multiplex PCR, while TCRdb's copy carries only in-frame clones and drops some. Of around 100,000 clones in the sample, about 95% were seen once. The selected patients with pancreatic ductal adenocarcinoma had surgery but no neoadjuvant therapy. The specimen was PBMCs. Source of these receptors: a human donor with pancreatic ductal adenocarcinoma.

The J gene is TRBJ2-7, the V gene TRBV7-2; 7 nucleotides line up with TRBD1. The CDR3 extends over 15 amino acids. Germline CDR1 reads SGHTA; CDR2 reads FQGNSA. V lost 0 bases to trimming and J lost 3 bases; unmatched junction nucleotides: 5. The CDR3 loop is CASSLADRAIYEQYF. As DNA, the CDR3 is TGTGCCAGCAGCTTAGCTGACAGGGCAATCTACGAGCAGTACTTC.

In DNA, the CDR3 is TGTGCCAGCAGACAGAACGGGGAGCTGTTTTTT. It codes for CASRQNGELFF. The chain has TRBV27 and TRBJ2-2; D gene uncertain. Trimming took off 6 bases at V and 7 bases at J, with 6 bases between the two ends. CDR1 and CDR2 (germline): MNHEY, SMNVEV (reference sequence). This CDR3 region has 11 residues.

This clone was detected once. The rearrangement uses TRBV28 and TRBJ1-4, with TRBD1 identical over 11 bases. The CDR3 runs 16 residues. Germline values: CDR1 MDHEN, CDR2 SYDVKM. The J segment lost 8 bases and the V segment lost 2 bases, leaving 7 bases of the junction unmatched. The CDR3 is CASSLESRDRGEKLFF. DNA of the CDR3: TGTGCCAGCAGTTTAGAGTCCCGGGACAGGGGGGAAAAACTGTTTTTT.

The chain carries TRBV19 and TRBJ2-3; 13 bases are a match to TRBD2. The CDR3 spans 16 residues. Germline CDR1 LNHDA, CDR2 SQIVND (reference sequence). Germline trimming cut 3 bases from V and 3 bases from J; bases unmatched to any gene: 3. The CDR3, as DNA: TGTGCCAGTAGTATTGCGGGACTAGCGGGGACAGATACGCAGTATTTT. Protein product: CASSIAGLAGTDTQYF.

The rearrangement uses TRBV30 and TRBJ2-3; D is perhaps TRBD2 (6 bases). This CDR3 is built from 15 residues. Germline values: CDR1 GTSNPN, CDR2 SVGIG (reference sequence). Trimming took 0 bases from V and 0 from J, leaving 10 bases between them. The CDR3 reads CAWSVGGASTDTQYF. The CDR3 nucleotides are TGTGCCTGGAGTGTTGGCGGGGCTAGCACAGATACGCAGTATTTT.

The chain employs TRBV7-2 and TRBJ2-5; TRBD1 matches at 10 bases. CDR3 size: 19 residues. Per the germline V gene, CDR1 is SGHTA and CDR2 is FQGNSA. Trimming removed 3 bases from V and 4 bases from J; junction bases left unmatched: 17. This chain's CDR3 is CASSFPGARTGGGRETQYF. CDR3 in DNA: TGTGCCAGCAGCTTCCCGGGCGCGAGGACAGGGGGAGGTCGAGAGACCCAGTACTTC.

The V call is TRBV19, the J call TRBJ2-3; 11 nucleotides agree with TRBD2. CDR1 and CDR2 from the germline V gene are LNHDA and SQIVND (reference sequence). The CDR3 has 15 residues. The junction had 4 bases not matched to a gene; V was cut back by 5 bases and J by 3 bases. The CDR3 region is CASSEGLAGTDTQYF. CDR3 sequence (DNA): TGTGCCAGTAGTGAAGGACTAGCGGGTACAGATACGCAGTATTTT.

This sequence joins TRBV2 and TRBJ2-7, with a weak D call TRBD1 (6 bases). CDR1 SNHLY and CDR2 FYNNEI come from the germline V gene. The CDR3 is made up of 13 amino acids. V was cut by 6 bases and J by 7 bases, with 16 bases left in between. The CDR3 loop is CASRGVKRGEQYF. In DNA form, the CDR3 reads TGTGCCAGCAGGGGGGTAAAGAGGGGGGAGCAGTACTTC. The full variable domain, rest sourced from reference TRBV2 and TRBJ2-7, is EPEVTQTPSHQVTQMGQEVILRCVPISNHLYFYWYRQILGQKVEFLVSFYNNEISEKSEIFDDQFSVERPDGSNFTLKIRSTKLEDSAMYFCASRGVKRGEQYFGPGTRLTVT.

The gene calls are TRBV7-3 and TRBJ2-7; a weak D match, TRBD2 (6 bases). The CDR3 is made up of 16 amino acids. Germline CDR1 reads SGHTA; CDR2 reads FQGTGA. V shed 0 bases and J shed 4 bases, with 16 bases lying between them. This CDR3 reads CASSLTKTSNSYEQYF. The CDR3 region has the DNA TGTGCCAGCAGCTTAACGAAGACTAGTAATTCTTACGAGCAGTACTTC.

This chain uses TRBV18 with TRBJ1-1; 10 bases agree with TRBD1. Germline CDR1 reads KGHSH; CDR2 reads LQKENI. V was clipped by 6 bases and J by 5 bases; unmatched bases: 6. This CDR3 is built from 14 residues. The CDR3 nucleotides read TGTGCCAGCTCTCCATCGGACAGGGGGACTGAAGCTTTCTTT. Amino acid sequence: CASSPSDRGTEAFF.

The rearrangement links TRBV14 to TRBJ2-5; 8 bases are shared with TRBD1. Germline CDR1 is SGHDN and CDR2 is FVKESK. This CDR3 comprises 18 residues. V gave up 4 bases and J gave up 2 bases; unmatched junction bases: 15. For the CDR3, the DNA is TGTGCCAGCAGCCCCCACGGACGACAGGGGAGGCGGCAAGAGACCCAGTACTTC. The encoded protein is CASSPHGRQGRRQETQYF. The full variable domain, in which reference TRBV14 and TRBJ2-5 provide the parts outside the CDR3, is EAGVTQFPSHSVIEKGQTVTLRCDPISGHDNLYWYRRVMGKEIKFLLHFVKESKQDESGMPNNRFLAERTGGTYSTLKVQPAELEDSGVYFCASSPHGRQGRRQETQYFGPGTRLLVL.

The CDR3 protein is CASSPLLSGTGHQPQHF. CDR3 nucleotide sequence: TGTGCCAGCAGTCCCCTCTTGAGCGGGACAGGTCATCAGCCCCAGCATTTT. V usage is TRBV27 and J usage is TRBJ1-5, with TRBD1 matching 8 bases. The CDR3 loop spans 17 amino acids. The V gene's germline CDR1 is MNHEY and CDR2 SMNVEV (reference sequence). The V and J ends lost 5 bases and 5 bases, in that order; junction bases with no gene match: 14.

The genes are TRBV30 and TRBJ1-3; 9 bases map to TRBD1. The trim removed 2 bases at V and 4 bases at J, leaving 3 bases unmatched. Germline CDR1 GTSNPN, CDR2 SVGIG (reference sequence). The CDR3 totals 14 residues. The DNA of the CDR3 is TGTGCCTGGAGTCCGACAGGGGGAGGAAACACCATATATTTT. Protein: CAWSPTGGGNTIYF.

This clone was detected a few times. Different DNA sequences within this sample yield the same CDR3. The rearrangement uses TRBV4-3 and TRBJ1-2; a possible D gene is TRBD1 (5 bases). This CDR3 is 14 amino acids long. Deletions cut 0 bases from V and 8 bases from J, with 13 bases between. Per germline, CDR1 LGHNA and CDR2 YSLEER. The CDR3 bases are TGCGCCAGCAGCCAAGAGGGGGGGGTTGGAGGCTACACCTTC. Translated, it gives CASSQEGGVGGYTF.